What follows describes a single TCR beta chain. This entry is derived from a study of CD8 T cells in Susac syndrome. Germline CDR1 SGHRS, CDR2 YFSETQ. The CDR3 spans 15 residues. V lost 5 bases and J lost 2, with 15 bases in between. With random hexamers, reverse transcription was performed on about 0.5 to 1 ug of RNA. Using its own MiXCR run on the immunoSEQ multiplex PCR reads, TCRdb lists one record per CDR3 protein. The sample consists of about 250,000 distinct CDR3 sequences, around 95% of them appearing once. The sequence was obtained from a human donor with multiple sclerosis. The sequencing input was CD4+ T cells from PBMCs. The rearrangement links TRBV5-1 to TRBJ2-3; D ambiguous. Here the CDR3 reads CASRPGPEDTDTQYF. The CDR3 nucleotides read TGCGCCAGCAGACCGGGTCCAGAGGACACAGATACGCAGTATTTT.